These T cell receptor beta chains were read from a single sample in a study of shared clonotypes between healthy human individuals. Libraries were prepared by immunoSEQ multiplex PCR; TCRdb keeps only in-frame clonotypes and omits some of them. The table has under 1,900,000 clones, around 98.5% seen once. The sequenced sample was naive CD4+ T cells sorted from blood. These receptors all come from a man younger than 40 in good health. Each CDR3 is given with its conserved first and last residue. The D gene is left open where the match is weak. The size field is filled for only some rows; it gives once, few, many or a size class.

DNA | CDR3 | J | size | V | D
TGTGCCAGCAGTTTATTTGGGGAGGGTGGCTACACCTTC | CASSLFGEGGYTF | TRBJ1-2 | NA | TRBV28 | NA
TGTGCCAGCAGCCCCGATCTAAACTACGAGCAGTACTTC | CASSPDLNYEQYF | TRBJ2-7 | NA | TRBV27 | NA
TGTGCCAGCTCAGCCGGCGAAAAACTGTTTTTT | CASSAGEKLFF | TRBJ1-4 | NA | TRBV18 | NA
TGTGCCAGCAGCCAAGATATCCCCGGGGGCACTTACAATGAGCAGTTCTTC | CASSQDIPGGTYNEQFF | TRBJ2-1 | NA | TRBV14 | NA
TGCAGCGCCCAGACGGGGTTTGGGTACGAGCAGTACTTC | CSAQTGFGYEQYF | TRBJ2-7 | NA | TRBV29-1 | NA
TGCGCCAGCAGCCAAGATCAATCGGGGTTCTATGGCTACACCTTC | CASSQDQSGFYGYTF | TRBJ1-2 | NA | TRBV4-3 | NA
TGTGCCAGCACGGAGGGTACCTACGAGCAGTACTTC | CASTEGTYEQYF | TRBJ2-7 | NA | TRBV2 | NA
TGTGCCAGCAGCGTACCGGAAGGGCCCCAGCATTTT | CASSVPEGPQHF | TRBJ1-5 | NA | TRBV7-2 | NA
TGTGCCAGCTCACAGACGGCAGGGGGTGGAGAGCAGTACTTC | CASSQTAGGGEQYF | TRBJ2-7 | NA | TRBV18 | TRBD1
TGTGCCACCCTCGATGTAGGGCCGAACACCGGGGAGCTGTTTTTT | CATLDVGPNTGELFF | TRBJ2-2 | NA | TRBV25-1 | NA
TGCGCCAGCAGCGCAAGACGACAGGGTACCGGGGAGCTGTTTTTT | CASSARRQGTGELFF | TRBJ2-2 | NA | TRBV5-1 | TRBD1
TGTGCCAGCCGACTCGACAGGGGCTATGGCTACACCTTC | CASRLDRGYGYTF | TRBJ1-2 | NA | TRBV27 | TRBD1
TGCGCCAGCAGCTTAAGCGAGGGAGGTGGTGGGGCCAACGTCCTGACTTTC | CASSLSEGGGGANVLTF | TRBJ2-6 | NA | TRBV5-1 | NA
TGCGCCAGCAGCTTGGAGGGTCGAGGGGATCAGCCCCAGCATTTT | CASSLEGRGDQPQHF | TRBJ1-5 | NA | TRBV5-1 | NA
TGTGCCAGCAGCTTAGCCCTAGCGGGAGGGCCCGGCAATGAGCAGTTCTTC | CASSLALAGGPGNEQFF | TRBJ2-1 | NA | TRBV7-6 | TRBD2
TGTGCCAGCGGGTCGCGGACAACTAATGAAAAACTGTTTTTT | CASGSRTTNEKLFF | TRBJ1-4 | NA | TRBV18 | NA
TGTGCCAGCAGTATCGACAGGGTTTCTGAAAAACTGTTTTTT | CASSIDRVSEKLFF | TRBJ1-4 | NA | TRBV28 | TRBD1
TGTGCCAGCAGCTTCCTCGGGGCGGGAGAGACCCAGTACTTC | CASSFLGAGETQYF | TRBJ2-5 | NA | TRBV11-2 | NA
TGTGCCAGCAGCCGGGACATAAGCCGATACAATGAGCAGTTCTTC | CASSRDISRYNEQFF | TRBJ2-1 | NA | TRBV5-6 | NA
TGTGCCAGCAGCTTGATAGCGCAAAACACCGGGGAGCTGTTTTTT | CASSLIAQNTGELFF | TRBJ2-2 | NA | TRBV5-5 | NA
TGCAGCTCGGGGGTTATCTACGAGCAGTACTTC | CSSGVIYEQYF | TRBJ2-7 | once | TRBV20-1 | NA